A single sample gave rise to the 32 T cell receptor beta chains below, sequenced in a study of shared clonotypes between healthy human individuals. Some clones are missing from TCRdb's copy, which holds only in-frame ones; the method was immunoSEQ multiplex PCR. The data hold roughly 2,500,000 clones, with 90% to 95% observed a single time. Source material: naive CD4+ T cells from PBMCs. Stated subset: CD45RA+ positively selected. These TCRs come from a man between 18 and 29 years old in good health. Some clones in this sample may be carry-over from other donors' samples.

This sequence joins TRBV7-8 and TRBJ2-7, with TRBD2 identical over 10 bases. V shed 5 bases and J 4 bases; nucleotides not matched to a gene: 14. From germline, CDR1 is SGHVS and CDR2 FQNEAQ. This CDR3 spans 17 amino acids. The CDR3 region is CASSPGRFGLAAYEQYF. The CDR3 DNA reads TGTGCCAGCAGCCCCGGGCGGTTCGGACTAGCGGCGTACGAGCAGTACTTC.

This clone is a singleton in its sample. Additional DNA sequences in this sample encode the identical CDR3. The chain's CDR3 is CASSQGAYGYTF. As DNA, the CDR3 is TGTGCCAGCAGCCAAGGAGCCTATGGCTACACCTTC. This rearrangement joins TRBV4-2 to TRBJ1-2; D unclear. The CDR3 is made up of 12 amino acids. The germline V and J ends were trimmed by 1 base and 4 bases, with 4 bases remaining between them. CDR1 is LGHNA, CDR2 YNFKEQ, per germline.

The V and J genes are TRBV5-1 and TRBJ2-1, with 10 positions matching TRBD2. The V segment lost 1 base and the J segment 6 bases; nucleotides outside the gene matches: 4. The CDR3 loop spans 15 amino acids. Germline V gene data show CDR1 as SGHRS and CDR2 as YFSETQ. This CDR3 is CASSLPSGSVNEQFF. CDR3 sequence (DNA): TGCGCCAGCAGCTTGCCTAGCGGGAGTGTCAATGAGCAGTTCTTC.

V is TRBV29-1 and J is TRBJ2-7, with 7 nucleotides matching TRBD2. Germline loops: CDR1 SQVTM, CDR2 ANQGSEA. The CDR3 is made up of 13 amino acids. Unmatched junction bases numbered 11, after V lost 6 bases and J lost 6 bases. The chain's CDR3 is CSVRTGGGAEQYF. In DNA, the CDR3 is TGCAGCGTCCGAACTGGGGGGGGAGCCGAGCAGTACTTC.

V usage is TRBV5-1 and J usage is TRBJ2-5, with TRBD2 matching over 9 bases. Germline V gene data show CDR1 as SGHRS and CDR2 as YFSETQ. The CDR3 loop spans 16 amino acids. Germline trimming cut 4 bases from V and 5 bases from J; bases unmatched to any gene: 12. The CDR3 spells CASSTLPAGGEETQYF. CDR3 nucleotide sequence: TGCGCCAGCAGCACCCTACCAGCGGGGGGAGAGGAGACCCAGTACTTC.

The chain is built from TRBV6-1 and TRBJ2-2; D is unclear. Trimming shortened V by 1 base and J by 1 base, and 7 bases separated the two germline ends. The CDR3 totals 15 residues. Germline V gene data show CDR1 as MNHNS and CDR2 as SASEGT. CDR3 DNA: TGTGCCAGCAGTGAAGTTAGGATGAACACCGGGGAGCTGTTTTTT. Its translation is CASSEVRMNTGELFF.

The genes are TRBV9 and TRBJ1-3; the D is unclear. Trimming cost V 6 bases and J 2 bases, with 15 bases left between them. The CDR3 is 15 residues long. CDR1 SGDLS and CDR2 YYNGEE come from the germline V gene. The CDR3 nucleotides read TGTGCCAGCACCCGTGGTGGGGATACTGGAAACACCATATATTTT. It yields the protein CASTRGGDTGNTIYF.

This chain joins TRBV28 and TRBJ2-5; D call uncertain. With the DNA end fitting TRBJ2-7 better, the J assignment may be wrong. Looked up from germline, CDR1 is MDHEN and CDR2 is SYDVKM. The CDR3 consists of 14 residues. The CDR3 coding sequence is TGTGCCAGCAGTCTCCCAGGTTCCGTCTACGAGCAGTACTTC. This codes for CASSLPGSVYEQYF.

With respect to this clone: The sample holds other DNA sequences that translate to the same CDR3. The genes are TRBV6-1 and TRBJ1-2; 7 bases agree with TRBD1. The junction had 3 bases not matched to a gene; V was cut back by 6 bases and J by 2 bases. Germline-derived CDR1 and CDR2 are MNHNS and SASEGT. The CDR3 is made up of 13 amino acids. CDR3 amino acids: CASSDRANYGYTF. CDR3 DNA: TGTGCCAGCAGCGACAGGGCCAACTATGGCTACACCTTC.

V is TRBV6-1 and J is TRBJ1-2; 9 nucleotides agree with TRBD1. The germline V gene has CDR1 MNHNS and CDR2 SASEGT. The CDR3 is 14 residues long. J was trimmed by 7 bases and V by 5 bases; bases with no gene match: 8. CDR3 sequence: CASSLPGQGSGYTF. In nucleotides, the CDR3 is TGTGCCAGCAGTCTTCCGGGACAGGGAAGTGGCTACACCTTC.

The rearrangement joins TRBV28 to TRBJ2-3; 7 positions agree with TRBD1. J gave up 0 bases and V 2 bases, and 5 bases lay outside the gene matches. The length of the CDR3 is 16 residues. Germline CDR1 reads MDHEN; CDR2 reads SYDVKM. CDR3 nucleotides: TGTGCCAGCAGTTTACGACAGGGATTTAGCACAGATACGCAGTATTTT. It specifies CASSLRQGFSTDTQYF.

The chain has TRBV5-1 and TRBJ2-6; D possibly uses TRBD1 or TRBD2 (6 bases each). This CDR3 contains 16 residues. Trimming stripped 1 base from V and 4 bases from J, with 12 bases between. Germline V gene sequence: CDR1 SGHRS, CDR2 YFSETQ. The CDR3 here is CASSLSGAAGANVLTF. The CDR3 DNA sequence: TGCGCCAGCAGCTTGTCGGGGGCAGCAGGGGCCAACGTCCTGACTTTC. The full variable domain, completed using reference TRBV5-1 and TRBJ2-6, is KAGVTQTPRYLIKTRGQQVTLSCSPISGHRSVSWYQQTPGQGLQFLFEYFSETQRNKGNFPGRFSGRQFSNSRSEMNVSTLELGDSALYLCASSLSGAAGANVLTFGAGSRLTVL.

The CDR3 DNA is TGCGCCAGCATCGAGGCGCCCGGGACACCAAACACCGGGGAGCTGTTTTTT. Its protein product is CASIEAPGTPNTGELFF. The V and J genes are TRBV5-1 and TRBJ2-2, with a tentative D call TRBD1 (6 bases). Per germline, CDR1 SGHRS and CDR2 YFSETQ. Trimming took 6 bases from V and 2 from J, leaving 20 bases between them. The CDR3 loop spans 17 amino acids.

The CDR3 coding sequence is TGTGCCTGGAGTAAAGAAGCGGGAGGAGCCCAAGAGACCCAGTACTTC. Translated, it gives CAWSKEAGGAQETQYF. The chain couples TRBV30 to TRBJ2-5; the match to TRBD2 covers 9 bases. With V trimmed by 2 bases and J by 1 base, 8 bases remained unmatched. The CDR3 runs 16 residues. Germline lookup yields CDR1 GTSNPN and CDR2 SVGIG (reference sequence). The entire variable domain, with the rest obtained from reference TRBV30 and TRBJ2-5, is as follows: SQTIHQWPATLVQPVGSPLSLECTVEGTSNPNLYWYRQAAGRGLQLLFYSVGIGQISSEVPQNLSASRPQDRQFILSSKKLLLSDSGFYLCAWSKEAGGAQETQYFGPGTRLLVL.

For this clone: The sample holds other DNA sequences that translate to the same CDR3. The V and J genes are TRBV7-8 and TRBJ1-2, with 9 bases aligning to TRBD1. V was pared by 0 bases and J by 2 bases, with 1 base of the junction left unmatched. The CDR3 extends over 15 amino acids. CDR1 is SGHVS and CDR2 is FQNEAQ in the germline V gene. CDR3 sequence (DNA): TGTGCCAGCAGCTTAGCCGGGACAGGGAACTATGGCTACACCTTC. Amino acid sequence: CASSLAGTGNYGYTF.

J is TRBJ2-5 and V is TRBV5-1, with D possibly TRBD1 on 6 matching bases. TRBJ2-7 explains the end of the DNA better; the J call may be wrong. The CDR3 runs to 14 residues. CDR1 is SGHRS and CDR2 is YFSETQ in the germline V gene. DNA for the CDR3: TGCGCCAGCAGCCTCCAAGGGGGTTCGTACGAGCAGTACTTC. Protein sequence: CASSLQGGSYEQYF.

V gene TRBV4-1 combines with J gene TRBJ2-7; 15 bases are a match to TRBD2. The CDR3 covers 17 residues. Germline values: CDR1 MGHRA, CDR2 YSYEKL. V dropped 5 bases and J dropped 6; count of bases not matched to a gene: 11. The CDR3 protein is CASSRGLAGGPTSEQYF. The CDR3 region has the DNA TGCGCCAGCAGCAGGGGACTAGCGGGAGGTCCTACTTCCGAGCAGTACTTC.

The gene calls are TRBV30 and TRBJ2-3, with unresolved D. Germline assignment: CDR1 GTSNPN and CDR2 SVGIG (reference sequence). Trimming stripped 2 bases from V and 2 bases from J, with 17 bases between. The CDR3 sequence is 16 residues long. The CDR3 region has the DNA TGTGCCTGGAGTCCCACTATTAGGCGTGACACAGATACGCAGTATTTT. Translating it yields CAWSPTIRRDTDTQYF.

The chain uses TRBV5-7 and TRBJ2-1; D possibly corresponds to TRBD2 (6 bases). TRBV5-7 is marked as an open reading frame, function uncertain. The CDR3 extends over 15 amino acids. The V end lost 2 bases, the J end lost 11 bases, and 20 bases lay between the germline ends. The CDR3 nucleotides are TGTGCCAGCAGCTTCACGGGTCCGCGGGAAGGGAAGCAGTTCTTC. Translation: CASSFTGPREGKQFF.

To note about this clone: At the DNA level, this CDR3 is encoded by other sequences in the same sample as well. This chain links TRBV11-2 with TRBJ1-5; D unresolved. The CDR3 sequence is 12 residues long. Germline loops: CDR1 SGHAT, CDR2 FQNNGV. V was clipped by 5 bases and J by 6 bases, with 8 bases between them. CDR3 region: CASSQAGQPQHF. The CDR3 bases are TGTGCCAGCAGCCAGGCTGGTCAGCCCCAGCATTTT.

This clone was recorded once. The gene calls are TRBV11-1 and TRBJ2-2, with 7 nucleotides matching TRBD1. V lost 5 bases to trimming and J lost 4 bases; unmatched junction nucleotides: 10. Per the germline V gene, CDR1 is SGHAT and CDR2 is FQDESV (reference sequence). The CDR3 has 16 residues. DNA for the CDR3: TGTGCCAGCAGCCGCGCTCCAGGGGGTGGCACCGGGGAGCTGTTTTTT. It is translated as CASSRAPGGGTGELFF.

Of note for this clone: Within the sample, other DNA sequences also encode this same CDR3. The chain employs TRBV30 and TRBJ2-7, with D uncertain. CDR1 GTSNPN and CDR2 SVGIG come from the germline V gene (reference sequence). V was clipped by 2 bases and J by 4 bases, with 6 bases between them. The CDR3 totals 11 residues. CDR3 in amino acids: CAWSLNYEQYF. CDR3 nucleotide sequence: TGTGCCTGGAGTCTGAATTACGAGCAGTACTTC.

The chain couples TRBV28 to TRBJ2-1; 8 bases are shared with TRBD2. J gave up 6 bases and V 5 bases, and 18 bases lay outside the gene matches. The CDR3 length is 18 residues. Germline V gene lookup returns CDR1 MDHEN and CDR2 SYDVKM. CDR3 residues: CASSPTVQPGLEVNEQFF. Written as DNA, the CDR3 is TGTGCCAGCAGTCCCACGGTCCAACCGGGACTAGAGGTCAATGAGCAGTTCTTC.

This clone was seen just once. The chain has TRBV27 and TRBJ2-7, with D perhaps matching TRBD1 (6 bases). The CDR3 sequence is 13 residues long. Germline V gene lookup returns CDR1 MNHEY and CDR2 SMNVEV (reference sequence). Trimming cost V 3 bases and J 9 bases, with 15 bases left between them. CDR3 nucleotides: TGTGCCAGCAGTTTTCAGGGGACCACTTGGCAGTACTTC. As protein: CASSFQGTTWQYF.

The chain carries TRBV11-1 and TRBJ2-4, with 10 bases aligning to TRBD1. Germline-derived CDR1 and CDR2 are SGHAT and FQDESV (reference sequence). This CDR3 spans 14 amino acids. With 5 bases clipped from V and 7 bases from J, the junction kept 5 bases outside the gene matches. The CDR3 protein is CASSIRTGGNIQYF. CDR3 nucleotides: TGTGCCAGCAGCATCCGGACAGGGGGGAACATTCAGTACTTC.

With respect to this clone: Other DNA variants within this sample encode the same CDR3. This sequence joins TRBV14 and TRBJ2-3; maybe TRBD2 (5 bases). Trimming pared 4 bases from V and 2 bases from J, leaving 7 bases between. CDR3 size: 13 residues. Germline values: CDR1 SGHDN, CDR2 FVKESK. CDR3 sequence reads: CASSPGLTDTQYF. CDR3 DNA sequence: TGTGCCAGCAGCCCTGGACTCACAGATACGCAGTATTTT.

The sample holds one count of this clone. The V call is TRBV6-1, the J call TRBJ2-5; 9 bases are shared with TRBD1. V shed 4 bases and J 5 bases; nucleotides not matched to a gene: 11. Germline CDR1 and CDR2: MNHNS and SASEGT. The CDR3 sequence is 16 residues long. The CDR3 spells CASSGLVSDRGETQYF. CDR3 coding DNA: TGTGCCAGCAGTGGCCTCGTTTCGGACAGGGGTGAGACCCAGTACTTC.

This chain connects TRBV5-1 to TRBJ2-1; 8 bases align to TRBD1. CDR3 length equals 13 residues. Germline lookup yields CDR1 SGHRS and CDR2 YFSETQ. After removal of 4 bases from V and 8 bases from J, the junction contained 5 bases not matched to a gene. The CDR3 reads CASSTDREHEQFF. The CDR3 DNA is TGCGCCAGCAGCACGGACAGGGAACATGAGCAGTTCTTC.

This chain connects TRBV5-1 to TRBJ2-7; TRBD2 matches 14 bases. The CDR3 contains 16 residues. Germline trimming cut 4 bases from V and 3 bases from J; bases unmatched to any gene: 6. Germline CDR1 and CDR2: SGHRS and YFSETQ. CDR3 nucleotides: TGCGCCAGCAGCACAGGGACTAGCGGGAGTCTCTACGAGCAGTACTTC. It specifies CASSTGTSGSLYEQYF.

This clone was observed a handful of times. This chain joins TRBV6-1 and TRBJ1-1, with D unclear. Germline CDR1 and CDR2: MNHNS and SASEGT. The CDR3 loop spans 14 amino acids. The V and J ends lost 6 bases and 0 bases respectively, with 11 bases between them. The CDR3 reads CASSLDIMNTEAFF. The CDR3 coding sequence is TGTGCCAGCAGCCTTGACATCATGAACACTGAAGCTTTCTTT.

The J gene is TRBJ1-2, the V gene TRBV28; weak D call: TRBD1 (6 bases). V lost 2 bases to trimming and J lost 5 bases, with 15 bases between them. From germline, CDR1 is MDHEN and CDR2 SYDVKM. This CDR3 is 15 amino acids long. The CDR3: CASSLPSRTAYGYTF. The CDR3 region has the DNA TGTGCCAGCAGTTTACCCTCGAGGACAGCGTATGGCTACACCTTC.

V gene TRBV5-1 combines with J gene TRBJ2-5, with 8 bases aligning to TRBD2. J was trimmed by 5 bases and V by 2 bases; bases with no gene match: 11. CDR1 is SGHRS, CDR2 YFSETQ, per germline. This CDR3 spans 16 amino acids. The CDR3 DNA reads TGCGCCAGCAGCTTCGGGACTAGTAGCGCGCGGGAGACCCAGTACTTC. Encoded protein: CASSFGTSSARETQYF. Full variable domain (missing parts from reference TRBV5-1 and TRBJ2-5): KAGVTQTPRYLIKTRGQQVTLSCSPISGHRSVSWYQQTPGQGLQFLFEYFSETQRNKGNFPGRFSGRQFSNSRSEMNVSTLELGDSALYLCASSFGTSSARETQYFGPGTRLLVL.